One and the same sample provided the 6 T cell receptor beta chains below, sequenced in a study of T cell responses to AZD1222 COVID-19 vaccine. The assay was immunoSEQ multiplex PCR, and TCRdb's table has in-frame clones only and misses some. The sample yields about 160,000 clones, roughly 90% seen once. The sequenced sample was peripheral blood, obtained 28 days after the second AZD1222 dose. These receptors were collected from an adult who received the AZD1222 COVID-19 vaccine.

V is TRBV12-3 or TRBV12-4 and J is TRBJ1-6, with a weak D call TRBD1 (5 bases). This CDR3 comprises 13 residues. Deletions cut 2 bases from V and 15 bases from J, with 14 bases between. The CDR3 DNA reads TGTGCCAGCAGTTTATTAACGGGGGAGGTCCTCCACTTT. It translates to CASSLLTGEVLHF.

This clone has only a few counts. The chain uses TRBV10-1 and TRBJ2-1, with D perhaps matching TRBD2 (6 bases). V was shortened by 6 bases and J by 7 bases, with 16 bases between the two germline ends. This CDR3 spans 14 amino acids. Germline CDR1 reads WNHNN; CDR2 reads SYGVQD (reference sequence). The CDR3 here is CASSLGEVRNEQFF. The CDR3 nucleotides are TGCGCCAGCAGCTTGGGGGAGGTGAGGAATGAGCAGTTCTTC.

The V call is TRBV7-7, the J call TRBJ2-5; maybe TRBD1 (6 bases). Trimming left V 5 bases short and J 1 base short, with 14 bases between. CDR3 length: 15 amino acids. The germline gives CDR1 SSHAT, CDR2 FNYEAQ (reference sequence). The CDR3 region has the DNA TGTGCCAGCAGCCCAGCTCCACAGGGCCAAGAGACCCAGTACTTC. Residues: CASSPAPQGQETQYF.

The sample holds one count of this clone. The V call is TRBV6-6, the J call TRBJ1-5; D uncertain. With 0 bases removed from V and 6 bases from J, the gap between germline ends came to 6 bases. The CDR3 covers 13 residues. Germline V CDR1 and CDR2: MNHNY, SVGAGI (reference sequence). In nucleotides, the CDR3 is TGTGCCAGCAGTTACTCTCGGAGTCAGCCCCAGCATTTT. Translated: CASSYSRSQPQHF.

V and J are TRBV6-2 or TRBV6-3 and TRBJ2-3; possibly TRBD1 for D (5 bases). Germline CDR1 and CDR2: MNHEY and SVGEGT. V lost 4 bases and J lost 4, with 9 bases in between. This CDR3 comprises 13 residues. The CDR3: CASSSRAPDTQYF. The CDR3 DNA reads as TGTGCCAGCAGTTCCAGGGCCCCAGATACGCAGTATTTT.

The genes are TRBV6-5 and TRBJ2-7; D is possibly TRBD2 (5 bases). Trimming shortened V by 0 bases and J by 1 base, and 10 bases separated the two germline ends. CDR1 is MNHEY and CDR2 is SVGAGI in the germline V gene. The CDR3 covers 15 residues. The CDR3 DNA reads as TGTGCCAGCAGTTACTCCGGGATAGGGTCCTACGAGCAGTACTTC. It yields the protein CASSYSGIGSYEQYF.